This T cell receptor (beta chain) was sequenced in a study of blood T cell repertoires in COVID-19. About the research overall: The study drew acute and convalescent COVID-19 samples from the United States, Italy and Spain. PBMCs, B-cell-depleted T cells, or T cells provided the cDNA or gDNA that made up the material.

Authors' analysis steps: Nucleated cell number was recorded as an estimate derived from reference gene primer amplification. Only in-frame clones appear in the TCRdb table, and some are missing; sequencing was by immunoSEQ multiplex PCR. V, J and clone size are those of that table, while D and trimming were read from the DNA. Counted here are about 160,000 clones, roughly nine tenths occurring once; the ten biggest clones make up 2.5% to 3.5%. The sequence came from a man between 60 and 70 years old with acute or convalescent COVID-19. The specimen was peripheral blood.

The chain's CDR3 is CASSQDLAGGTEAFF. CDR3 bases: TGTGCCAGCAGCCAAGATTTGGCAGGGGGAACTGAAGCTTTCTTT. The chain has TRBV3-1 (or the pseudogene TRBV3-2) and TRBJ1-1, with 7 bases lining up with TRBD1. Germline loops: CDR1 LGHDT, CDR2 YNNKEL (reference sequence). CDR3 length equals 15 residues. V shed 0 bases and J 5 bases; nucleotides not matched to a gene: 6.